The TCR beta chain described here comes from a study of cytomegalovirus exposure and HLA in healthy donors. Broader study findings: Presence/absence results assume similar sequencing depth per donor, which may not hold.

In regard to this clone: Its antigen is not known.

It was with 60 Vbeta and 13 Jbeta primers that the PCR ran. TCRdb's table, derived via immunoSEQ multiplex PCR, lists solely in-frame clones and lacks some. Seen here are 100,000 to 150,000 clones, about three quarters observed once, and the top ten hold around 1.5%. The receptor's source is a woman younger than 30 in good health and CMV-seronegative. The sample was PBMCs.

CDR3 in amino acids: CAAGADTQYF. CDR3 nucleotide sequence: TGTGCCGCGGGAGCAGATACGCAGTATTTT. The chain has TRBV6-5 and TRBJ2-3; 7 bases align to TRBD2. CDR3 length: 10 amino acids. CDR1 and CDR2 from the germline V gene are MNHEY and SVGAGI. After removal of 11 bases from V and 4 bases from J, the junction contained 0 bases not matched to a gene.